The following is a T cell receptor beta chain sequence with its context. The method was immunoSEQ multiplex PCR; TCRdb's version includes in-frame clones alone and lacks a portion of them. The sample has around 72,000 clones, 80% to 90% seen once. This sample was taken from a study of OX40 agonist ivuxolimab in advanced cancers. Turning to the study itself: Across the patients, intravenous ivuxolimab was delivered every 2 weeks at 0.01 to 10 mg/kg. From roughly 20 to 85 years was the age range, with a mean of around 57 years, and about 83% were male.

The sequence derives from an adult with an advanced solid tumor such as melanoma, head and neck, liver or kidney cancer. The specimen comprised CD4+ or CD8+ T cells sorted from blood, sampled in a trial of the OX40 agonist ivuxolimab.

CDR3 sequence: CASSLSRGYNEQFF. CDR3 nucleotides: TGTGCCAGCAGCTTGAGCAGGGGTTACAATGAGCAGTTCTTC. J is TRBJ2-1 and V is TRBV5-4, with D possibly matching TRBD1 (6 bases). Germline values: CDR1 SGHNT, CDR2 YYREEE (reference sequence). V was cut by 1 base and J by 4 bases, with 9 bases left in between. The CDR3 consists of 14 residues.